Below, 10 T cell receptor beta chains from the same sample are listed, as sequenced in a study of blood T cell repertoires in COVID-19 (dated by TCRdb to 2018 to 2021). The receptor library was made with the immunoSEQ multiplex PCR assay. Here the immuneACCESS table is served through TCRdb, limited to in-frame sequences with V and J called. Missing clones are a known gap in these copies; in checked studies unresolved V genes cover under half, and the rest lacks a known reason. In all, the sample holds more than 45,000 clones, and around 85% of those were seen once. The ten largest account for around 15% of the sample. The material sequenced was peripheral blood. Source of these receptors: a human donor in a cohort sampled during active COVID-19.

This chain joins TRBV3-1 (or the pseudogene TRBV3-2) and TRBJ2-5, with D possibly TRBD2 on 5 matching bases. This CDR3 region has 14 residues. Germline CDR1 and CDR2: LGHDT and YNNKEL (reference sequence). V dropped 1 base and J dropped 5 bases, with 11 bases sitting between them. The CDR3 loop is CASSQVNSAETQYF. The CDR3 DNA is TGTGCCAGCAGCCAAGTTAATAGCGCGGAGACCCAGTACTTC.

The V call is TRBV4-1, the J call TRBJ1-1; 8 bases agree with TRBD1. From germline, CDR1 is MGHRA and CDR2 YSYEKL. V dropped 2 bases and J dropped 5; count of bases not matched to a gene: 13. The CDR3 has 17 residues. The CDR3 here is CASSQLGQGIGSTEAFF. The CDR3 DNA sequence: TGCGCCAGCAGCCAATTAGGACAGGGAATCGGGAGTACTGAAGCTTTCTTT.

V gene TRBV6-1 combines with J gene TRBJ1-6; D ambiguous. V lost 3 bases, J lost 9 bases, and 9 bases lay in between. Looked up from germline, CDR1 is MNHNS and CDR2 is SASEGT. CDR3 size: 13 residues. The CDR3, as DNA: TGTGCCAGCAGTGATCTAAGTGGTTCACCCCTCCACTTT. Translation gives CASSDLSGSPLHF.

This clone was seen only a few times. This chain joins TRBV7-9 and TRBJ2-5; 14 nucleotides match TRBD2. After removal of 7 bases from V and 5 bases from J, the junction contained 9 bases not matched to a gene. Germline V gives CDR1 SEHNR, CDR2 FQNEAQ (reference sequence). The CDR3 spans 16 residues. CDR3 sequence reads: CASTPGLAGADETQYF. The CDR3, as DNA: TGTGCCAGCACCCCGGGACTAGCGGGAGCGGATGAGACCCAGTACTTC.

As regards this clone: Compared with germline, one end of the junction differs, possibly owing to a read error. This chain links TRBV2 with TRBJ2-7; D is ambiguous. The CDR3 extends over 10 amino acids. Germline V CDR1 and CDR2: SNHLY, FYNNEI. The CDR3 loop is CASSEATSHF. The CDR3 DNA reads TGTGCCAGCAGTGAAGCAACTTCCCACTTC.

CDR3 nucleotide sequence: TGTGCCAGCAGTTCGACTAGCGGGGGGGCCTTTGAGCAGTTCTTC. It specifies CASSSTSGGAFEQFF. The chain is built from TRBV28 and TRBJ2-1; 14 bases match TRBD2. V lost 4 bases and J lost 9; bases outside the gene matches: 5. Per germline, CDR1 MDHEN and CDR2 SYDVKM. The CDR3 runs to 15 residues.

This clone has a single count. This chain connects TRBV3-1 (or the pseudogene TRBV3-2) to TRBJ2-1; 10 bases are shared with TRBD2. The CDR3 is made up of 16 amino acids. Germline trimming cut 4 bases from V and 6 bases from J; bases unmatched to any gene: 9. CDR1 is LGHDT and CDR2 is YNNKEL in the germline V gene (reference sequence). The CDR3 here is CASSRLASGRGNEQFF. CDR3 in DNA: TGTGCCAGCAGCCGTCTAGCCAGCGGGAGGGGCAATGAGCAGTTCTTC.

V and J are TRBV7-6 and TRBJ2-5, with D possibly being TRBD1 (6 bases). The CDR3 runs 15 residues. Trimming took 1 base from V and 0 from J, leaving 9 bases between them. The V gene's germline CDR1 is SGHVS and CDR2 FNYEAQ. The DNA of the CDR3 is TGTGCCAGCAGCTTAGTAGGGACAAACCAAGAGACCCAGTACTTC. It is translated as CASSLVGTNQETQYF.

The chain recombines TRBV6-5 with TRBJ1-2, with 11 nucleotides matching TRBD1. Germline trimming cut 4 bases from V and 3 bases from J; bases unmatched to any gene: 7. The CDR3 sequence is 16 residues long. CDR1 is MNHEY, CDR2 SVGAGI, per germline. The CDR3 bases are TGTGCCAGCAGTTCCATTGGACAGGGGGCGTACTATGGCTACACCTTC. It specifies CASSSIGQGAYYGYTF.

This chain uses TRBV9 with TRBJ2-5, with D maybe TRBD1 (6 bases). The CDR3 runs to 13 residues. V lost 3 bases and J 4 bases, leaving 10 bases between the germline ends. In germline, CDR1 is SGDLS, CDR2 YYNGEE. CDR3 nucleotides: TGTGCCAGCAGCGGGACAGTGGGAGAGACCCAGTACTTC. Encoded protein: CASSGTVGETQYF.